This paragraph reports one T cell receptor (beta chain). This sample was included in a study of blood T cell repertoires in COVID-19. Study context: Nucleic acid was either cDNA or gDNA, and it came from T cells, B-cell-depleted T cells, or PBMCs.

The CDR3 is made up of 16 amino acids. CDR1 and CDR2 from the germline V gene are MDHEN and SYDVKM. The V gene lost 10 bases and the J gene lost 2 bases, with 21 bases spanning the gap. Assay used: immunoSEQ multiplex PCR; TCRdb lists only in-frame clones, some missing. The profile shows more than 200,000 clones, under 90% of them singletons. Specimen: peripheral blood. This TCR came from a man aged 55 to 70 with acute or convalescent COVID-19. The rearrangement joins TRBV28 to TRBJ1-5; the D is unclear. The CDR3 is CATNTPAGGGNQPQHF. The CDR3 DNA reads as TGTGCCACCAATACCCCCGCCGGTGGTGGCAATCAGCCCCAGCATTTT.